Below are 13 T cell receptor beta chains sequenced from a single sample in a study of graft-versus-host responses after intestinal transplantation (dated by TCRdb to the early 2020s). The library was built by means of the immunoSEQ multiplex PCR assay. Entries here come from immuneACCESS through TCRdb and include only in-frame sequences with V and J called. Some clones fail to appear in such tables; in the studies checked, an unresolved V gene covers under half of the shortfall, and the cause of the remainder is unknown. The sample data list approximately 9,300 clones, and roughly 27% of these were observed just once. 3.4% of the sample goes to the ten largest clones. The time point tag for this specimen amounts to: cells obtained before transplantation from donor or recipient. Sequencing was performed on alloreactive CD4+ T cells from a mixed lymphocyte reaction culture, taken before intestinal transplant. In the paper's terms, the cell subset or site label means: CFSE-low proliferating T cells sorted from roughly six-day pre-transplant mixed lymphocyte reaction (GvH or HvG direction). These receptors came from a human patient who received an intestinal transplant.

This clone is judged medium-sized. The chain uses TRBV6-5 and TRBJ2-7; D not certain. CDR1 and CDR2 from the germline V gene are MNHEY and SVGAGI. Deletions cut 0 bases from V and 5 bases from J, with 8 bases between. The CDR3 has 13 residues. CDR3 protein: CASSYSARNEQYF. CDR3 DNA sequence: TGTGCCAGCAGTTACTCCGCTAGAAACGAGCAGTACTTC.

This chain connects TRBV6-4 to TRBJ1-1, with D unclear. The CDR3 runs 14 residues. Trimming removed 4 bases at V and 1 base at J, with 10 bases between. Germline CDR1 is MRHNA and CDR2 is SNTAGT. The CDR3, as DNA: TGTGCCAGCAGTGCATTATCCGGGAACACTGAAGCTTTCTTT. Its translation: CASSALSGNTEAFF.

This sequence joins TRBV6-5 and TRBJ2-7, with D perhaps matching TRBD2 (6 bases). V was cut by 5 bases and J by 6 bases, with 17 bases left in between. This CDR3 has 14 amino acids. CDR1 and CDR2 (germline): MNHEY, SVGAGI. CDR3 nucleotide sequence: TGTGCCAGCAGTGAAATAGGAGGGCTGGGCGAGCAGTACTTC. Its translation is CASSEIGGLGEQYF.

This clone has more than one count but fewer than ten. CDR3 amino acids: CASSSDSYNYGYTF. CDR3 coding DNA: TGTGCCAGCAGCTCCGACAGTTATAACTATGGCTACACCTTC. V and J are TRBV11-2 and TRBJ1-2, with a weak D call TRBD1 (5 bases). The CDR3 is 14 amino acids. Trimming stripped 4 bases from V and 1 base from J, with 10 bases between. In germline, CDR1 is SGHAT, CDR2 FQNNGV.

The genes are TRBV6-1 and TRBJ1-2; 11 nucleotides line up with TRBD1. This CDR3 has 12 amino acids. Germline V gene sequence: CDR1 MNHNS, CDR2 SASEGT. J gave up 8 bases and V 10 bases, and 6 bases lay outside the gene matches. The CDR3 sequence: CANGQGALGYTF. The CDR3 nucleotides are TGTGCCAACGGACAGGGGGCGTTGGGCTACACCTTC.

CDR3: CASSLGRTAYEQYF. DNA for the CDR3: TGTGCCAGCAGCTTAGGTAGGACAGCCTACGAGCAGTACTTC. This sequence joins TRBV11-2 and TRBJ2-7; D perhaps matches TRBD1 (6 bases). The CDR3 has 14 amino acids. The ends were cut back, 1 base at V and 2 bases at J, with 9 bases in the middle. Germline CDR1 is SGHAT and CDR2 is FQNNGV.

This clone is labeled as medium-sized. The chain is built from TRBV2 and TRBJ2-2; no definite D call. Deletions cut 2 bases from V and 4 bases from J, with 11 bases between. Germline V gene data show CDR1 as SNHLY and CDR2 as FYNNEI. The CDR3 sequence is 15 residues long. As DNA, the CDR3 is TGTGCCAGCAGTGAATGGCCCCAAGGCACCGGGGAGCTGTTTTTT. This translates into CASSEWPQGTGELFF. Combining the CDR3 with reference TRBV2 and TRBJ2-2 gives the whole variable domain EPEVTQTPSHQVTQMGQEVILRCVPISNHLYFYWYRQILGQKVEFLVSFYNNEISEKSEIFDDQFSVERPDGSNFTLKIRSTKLEDSAMYFCASSEWPQGTGELFFGEGSRLTVL.

The table lists this clone with a few counts. CDR3 protein: CASSTDRAGAYEQYF. The CDR3 region has the DNA TGTGCCAGTAGTACCGACAGGGCCGGAGCCTACGAGCAGTACTTC. This sequence joins TRBV19 and TRBJ2-7, with 7 bases fitting TRBD1. CDR3 size: 15 residues. Germline CDR1 and CDR2: LNHDA and SQIVND (reference sequence). Unmatched junction bases numbered 8, after V lost 4 bases and J lost 2 bases.

The rearrangement joins TRBV4-1 to TRBJ2-7; 10 bases fit TRBD2. V shed 2 bases, J shed 4 bases, and the junction held 2 bases outside the gene matches. The CDR3 contains 14 residues. Germline assignment: CDR1 MGHRA and CDR2 YSYEKL. The CDR3 loop is CASSQSSGGYEQYF. The CDR3 coding sequence is TGCGCCAGCAGCCAATCTAGCGGGGGTTACGAGCAGTACTTC.

By share of the sample, this clone is medium-sized. This chain joins TRBV11-2 and TRBJ2-7; 8 positions agree with TRBD1. Germline trimming cut 3 bases from V and 4 bases from J; bases unmatched to any gene: 5. Germline values: CDR1 SGHAT, CDR2 FQNNGV. The CDR3 length is 14 residues. The CDR3 reads CASSLSDRGYEQYF. For the CDR3, the DNA is TGTGCCAGCAGCTTGTCCGACAGGGGATACGAGCAGTACTTC.

This clone was seen a handful of times. CDR3 DNA sequence: TGTGCCATCAGTGACGTGAGGACTAGCGCTACTCGTTCTTCCTACAATGAGCAGTTCTTC. Amino acids: CAISDVRTSATRSSYNEQFF. The rearrangement uses TRBV10-3 and TRBJ2-1; TRBD2 matches at 9 bases. Trimming removed 3 bases from V and 1 base from J; junction bases left unmatched: 16. This CDR3 spans 20 amino acids. Germline V gene lookup returns CDR1 ENHRY and CDR2 SYGVKD.

This clone was detected only once. This chain links TRBV9 with TRBJ1-2; tentative D call: TRBD1 (5 bases). Germline V gene lookup returns CDR1 SGDLS and CDR2 YYNGEE. Trimming removed 0 bases at V and 0 bases at J, with 9 bases between. This CDR3 has 15 amino acids. CDR3: CASSVAGHANYGYTF. The DNA for the CDR3 is TGTGCCAGCAGCGTAGCAGGGCACGCTAACTATGGCTACACCTTC.

In DNA, the CDR3 is TGCGCCAGCGGATGCCCTAGGTTTAGCTCCTACGAGCAGTACTTC. Amino acid sequence: CASGCPRFSSYEQYF. The rearrangement links TRBV5-1 to TRBJ2-7; D uncertain. CDR3 length equals 15 residues. From germline, CDR1 is SGHRS and CDR2 YFSETQ. V lost 7 bases and J 0 bases, leaving 17 bases between the germline ends.